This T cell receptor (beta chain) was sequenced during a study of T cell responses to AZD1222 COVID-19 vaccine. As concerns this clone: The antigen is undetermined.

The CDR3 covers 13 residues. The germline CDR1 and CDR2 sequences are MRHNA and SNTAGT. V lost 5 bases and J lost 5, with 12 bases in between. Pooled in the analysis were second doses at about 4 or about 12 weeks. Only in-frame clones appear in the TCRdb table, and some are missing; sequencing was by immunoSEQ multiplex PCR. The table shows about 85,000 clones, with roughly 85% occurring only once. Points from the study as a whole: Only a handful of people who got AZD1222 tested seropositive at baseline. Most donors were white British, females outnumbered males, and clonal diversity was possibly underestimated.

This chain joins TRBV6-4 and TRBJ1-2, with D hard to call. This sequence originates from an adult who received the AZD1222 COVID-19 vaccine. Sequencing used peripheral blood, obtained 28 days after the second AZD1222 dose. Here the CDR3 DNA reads TGTGCCAGCAGTCTTCGGGAGGGATATGGCTACACCTTC. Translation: CASSLREGYGYTF.